This T cell receptor (beta chain) derives from a study of T-cell memory formation after mild COVID-19 (dated by TCRdb to the early 2020s). About the investigation overall: TCR sequence clusters from the two donors were largely donor specific. T-cell clones expanding and contracting after mild COVID-19 in a couple of donors were tracked by longitudinal TCRalpha and TCRbeta repertoire sequencing. The cohort comprised two young, previously healthy adult volunteers, one female and one male.

Ficoll-Paque density gradient centrifugation was used to isolate PBMCs. V and J lose 6 bases and 5 bases, and a span of 10 bases separates them. From cysteine to phenylalanine, the CDR3 is 12 amino acids long. Solely the CDR3 DNA is kept, with 36 bases framed from the first base. For CDR1 and CDR2, the germline V gene (reference sequence) lists LGHDT and YNNKEL. This clonotype was detected only a few times. Its specific antigen is unknown. The sample holds no much larger clone one base away, and base qualities are not on file. TCRdb records Illumina NovaSeq 6000 as the sequencer. TCRalpha and TCRbeta cDNA libraries were constructed by 5'RACE with constant-segment primers, with sample barcodes and unique molecular identifiers being introduced. Trizol reagent was used to extract RNA from every sample. Libraries were amplified in two PCR steps, with a second sample barcode and Illumina TruSeq adapters added in the second step. Libraries were sequenced on an Illumina NovaSeq with 2 x 150 bp paired-end reads. Per the authors' processing: The reads were demultiplexed and collapsed into UMI-guided consensus sequences using migec v1.2.7. With mixcr v2.1.11, UMI consensuses were aligned to TRA and TRB V and J templates and assembled into clonotypes. Expanded or contracted clonotypes were those called significant by both edgeR and NoisET, with noise models trained on biological replicates. For edgeR calls, the cutoffs were a false discovery rate-adjusted p below 0.01 and a log2 fold-change threshold of 1. As an exploratory analysis of dynamics, PCA with hierarchical clustering was applied to max-normalized trajectories of the 1000 most abundant clonotypes. Separately sequenced CD4+ and CD8+ repertoires were used to assign a CD4 or CD8 phenotype to each responding clone. TCRdb reanalyzed the raw reads on its own, using fastp at Q25 for trimming and MiXCR for clone calling, and kept in-frame beta chains. Each CDR3 protein gets just one entry, which takes the most common genes and DNA from the rows behind it. These V and J calls derive from TCRdb rather than the authors' analysis. In all, the sample holds about 400,000 distinct CDR3 sequences, and over 15% of those were seen once. The top ten clonotypes cover roughly 21% of the sample.

The investigation overall reported the following: Only a couple of mild cases were covered by the study, and larger cohorts that include severe cases with pre-infection samples were considered necessary. SARS-CoV-2 specificity was not confirmed for the second-wave clones peaking on day 37. Contracting CD4+ clones were located mainly in the CM and EM memory subsets, whereas CD8+ clones were found to be enriched in EMRA. Some responding clones were detected in pre-infection memory, suggesting pre-existing cross-reactive memory T cells joined the SARS-CoV-2 response. Clones that contracted from day 15 to 85 showed balanced CD4/CD8 phenotypes, whereas a second wave of clones that expanded from day 15 to 37 leaned towards CD4+.

The source of this sequence is a man aged 18-30 years who had mild COVID-19 (a few samples of this study predate the infection). The sample titles of this study are shuffled in the database, so cell type and time point are left out; the donor was told from shared clones. The sequenced sample consisted of PBMCs or a T cell subset sorted from them (not recorded which). The rearranged chain carries TRBV3-1 and TRBJ1-1; the D gene is not confidently resolved. CDR3 region: CASSLTPTEAFF. The DNA sequence is as follows: TGTGCCAGCAGTCTGACACCTACTGAAGCTTTCTTT.